This TCR beta chain stems from a study of T cells in Graves' hyperthyroidism and ophthalmopathy. This clonotype was observed at least ten times. As yet, its antigen is unknown. The V end lost 5 bases, the J end lost 5 bases, and 14 bases lay between the germline ends. The CDR3 has 14 residues. CDR1 and CDR2 (germline): MNHEY, SMNVEV (reference sequence). Study conclusions and caveats: Most thyroid clonotypes expanded above 0.001 were also detected in blood.

Template material for amplifying TCR beta CDR3 regions consisted of RNA transcripts. With the HTBI primer set, the TCR CDR3 went through a first round of RT-PCR. Using its own MiXCR run on the multiplex PCR reads, TCRdb lists one record per CDR3 protein. The repertoire holds fewer than 450,000 distinct CDR3 sequences, about 17% seen once, with almost 35% in the top ten. This receptor was obtained from a woman younger than 45 with Graves' hyperthyroidism that later progressed to Graves' ophthalmopathy. This rearrangement joins TRBV27 to TRBJ2-3; tentatively, D is TRBD2 (7 bases). The sequencing input was blood. This chain's CDR3 is CASSLGGRGDTQYF. The CDR3, as DNA: TGTGCCAGCAGTCTGGGGGGGCGCGGAGATACGCAGTATTTT.